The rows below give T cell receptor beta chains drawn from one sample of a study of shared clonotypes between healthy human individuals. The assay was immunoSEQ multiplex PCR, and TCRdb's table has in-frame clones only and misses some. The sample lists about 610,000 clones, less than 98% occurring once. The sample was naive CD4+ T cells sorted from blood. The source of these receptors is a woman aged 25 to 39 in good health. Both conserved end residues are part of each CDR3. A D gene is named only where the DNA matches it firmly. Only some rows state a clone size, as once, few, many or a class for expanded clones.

CDR3 DNA: TGTGCCAGCAGCAAATGTGCCCCCTACGAGCAGTACTTC; CDR3 protein: CASSKCAPYEQYF; J gene: TRBJ2-7; clone size: NA; D gene: NA; V gene: TRBV21-1
CDR3 DNA: TGTGCCAGCAGCGGACAGGTCGATCAGCCCCAGCATTTT; CDR3 protein: CASSGQVDQPQHF; J gene: TRBJ1-5; clone size: once; D gene: TRBD1; V gene: TRBV6-1
CDR3 DNA: TGTGCCAGCAGCCCCGGGGGGATTACGAACACTGAAGCTTTCTTT; CDR3 protein: CASSPGGITNTEAFF; J gene: TRBJ1-1; clone size: once; D gene: NA; V gene: TRBV9
CDR3 DNA: TGTGCCAGCAGTAAACAGGGGGCGATCCATGAGCAGTTCTTC; CDR3 protein: CASSKQGAIHEQFF; J gene: TRBJ2-1; clone size: NA; D gene: TRBD1; V gene: TRBV7-9
CDR3 DNA: TGTGCCAGCAGACGGGGGTACCTAGCCAAAAACATTCAGTACTTC; CDR3 protein: CASRRGYLAKNIQYF; J gene: TRBJ2-4; clone size: NA; D gene: NA; V gene: TRBV28
CDR3 DNA: TGTGCCAGCAGTGGGGGGGGGCCCGGCGAGCAGTACTTC; CDR3 protein: CASSGGGPGEQYF; J gene: TRBJ2-7; clone size: once; D gene: NA; V gene: TRBV2
CDR3 DNA: TGTGCCAGTGGGGATTCTCCCTACGAGCAGTACTTC; CDR3 protein: CASGDSPYEQYF; J gene: TRBJ2-7; clone size: NA; D gene: NA; V gene: TRBV11-1
CDR3 DNA: TGTGCCAGTAGTATAGATCGGATAGGATCGAGGACAGGGGTGGTCGGCTACACCTTC; CDR3 protein: CASSIDRIGSRTGVVGYTF; J gene: TRBJ1-2; clone size: NA; D gene: TRBD1; V gene: TRBV19
CDR3 DNA: TGTGCCAGCAGCTTAACAGACGGCTACACCTTC; CDR3 protein: CASSLTDGYTF; J gene: TRBJ1-2; clone size: once; D gene: NA; V gene: TRBV7-9
CDR3 DNA: TGTGCCAGCAGTTTTATCCGGGGCAATCAGCCCCAGCATTTT; CDR3 protein: CASSFIRGNQPQHF; J gene: TRBJ1-5; clone size: NA; D gene: NA; V gene: TRBV28
CDR3 DNA: TGTGCCAGCAGGTCGACGGGCTATGGCTACACCTTC; CDR3 protein: CASRSTGYGYTF; J gene: TRBJ1-2; clone size: NA; D gene: NA; V gene: TRBV25-1
CDR3 DNA: TGTGCCAGCAGCGATGGGAGGTGGGGAAAAAGGCGCACAGATACGCAGTATTTT; CDR3 protein: CASSDGRWGKRRTDTQYF; J gene: TRBJ2-3; clone size: NA; D gene: NA; V gene: TRBV2
CDR3 DNA: TGTGCCAGCAGCCATAGACAGGTTTTGGGACCTCCGACTGAAGCTTTCTTT; CDR3 protein: CASSHRQVLGPPTEAFF; J gene: TRBJ1-1; clone size: few; D gene: NA; V gene: TRBV7-9
CDR3 DNA: TGTGCCAGTAGTATAGTCGCGGGAATGGGCAATCAGCCCCAGCATTTT; CDR3 protein: CASSIVAGMGNQPQHF; J gene: TRBJ1-5; clone size: NA; D gene: NA; V gene: TRBV19
CDR3 DNA: TGTGCCTGTCCTGGGGCTAATGAAAAACTGTTTTTT; CDR3 protein: CACPGANEKLFF; J gene: TRBJ1-4; clone size: NA; D gene: NA; V gene: TRBV30
CDR3 DNA: TGTGCCAGCAGTTTCCCCAACAGAGATAACTATGGCTACACCTTC; CDR3 protein: CASSFPNRDNYGYTF; J gene: TRBJ1-2; clone size: NA; D gene: NA; V gene: TRBV28
CDR3 DNA: TGTGCCAGCAGCCTTTTGGCGGGAGGGAGCACAGATACGCAGTATTTT; CDR3 protein: CASSLLAGGSTDTQYF; J gene: TRBJ2-3; clone size: NA; D gene: TRBD2; V gene: TRBV4-2
CDR3 DNA: TGTGCCAGCAGCTCCGGGACAGGACCGATGGAATACTTC; CDR3 protein: CASSSGTGPMEYF; J gene: TRBJ2-7; clone size: NA; D gene: TRBD1; V gene: TRBV7-9
CDR3 DNA: TGTGCCAGCAGCCTCCACGATTCGAACACTGAAGCTTTCTTT; CDR3 protein: CASSLHDSNTEAFF; J gene: TRBJ1-1; clone size: NA; D gene: NA; V gene: TRBV11-1
CDR3 DNA: TGTGCCAGCAGTTTAACGGCCAGGGTAGGTGAAGCTTTCTTT; CDR3 protein: CASSLTARVGEAFF; J gene: TRBJ1-1; clone size: NA; D gene: NA; V gene: TRBV28
CDR3 DNA: TGTGCCAGCAGTTTATCTATCACAGGTGCCACCTACGAGCAGTACTTC; CDR3 protein: CASSLSITGATYEQYF; J gene: TRBJ2-7; clone size: NA; D gene: NA; V gene: TRBV27
CDR3 DNA: TGCGCCAGCAGCTCCGGACTGAACACAGATACGCAGTATTTT; CDR3 protein: CASSSGLNTDTQYF; J gene: TRBJ2-3; clone size: NA; D gene: NA; V gene: TRBV5-1
CDR3 DNA: TGTGCCACCCAGGGCCAGGGACTCTACGAGCAGTACTTC; CDR3 protein: CATQGQGLYEQYF; J gene: TRBJ2-7; clone size: NA; D gene: NA; V gene: TRBV2
CDR3 DNA: TGTGCCAGCAGCCCGCAAAGCTCTGGAAACACCATATATTTT; CDR3 protein: CASSPQSSGNTIYF; J gene: TRBJ1-3; clone size: NA; D gene: NA; V gene: TRBV11-2
CDR3 DNA: TGTGCCAGCACGCAAAGATGGGAAGGACGGGGTAGTAACACCGGGGAGCTGTTTTTT; CDR3 protein: CASTQRWEGRGSNTGELFF; J gene: TRBJ2-2; clone size: NA; D gene: NA; V gene: TRBV7-9
CDR3 DNA: TGTGCCAGCAGCTTCGGACAGGGGGACGAGCAGTACTTC; CDR3 protein: CASSFGQGDEQYF; J gene: TRBJ2-7; clone size: NA; D gene: TRBD1; V gene: TRBV5-6
CDR3 DNA: TGCGCCAGCAGCTTGGGGTCGGGCGATACTGAGCAGTACTTC; CDR3 protein: CASSLGSGDTEQYF; J gene: TRBJ2-7; clone size: NA; D gene: NA; V gene: TRBV5-1
CDR3 DNA: TGTGCCAGCACCCCACAGGGTCTGGTCAATGAGCAGTTCTTC; CDR3 protein: CASTPQGLVNEQFF; J gene: TRBJ2-1; clone size: NA; D gene: NA; V gene: TRBV27
CDR3 DNA: TGTGCCAGCTCACCACCATCCAGGGGACAAGAGACCCAGTACTTC; CDR3 protein: CASSPPSRGQETQYF; J gene: TRBJ2-5; clone size: NA; D gene: NA; V gene: TRBV18
CDR3 DNA: TGTGCCAGCAGCAAAGTCGGGAGGGCCTACAATGAGCAGTTCTTC; CDR3 protein: CASSKVGRAYNEQFF; J gene: TRBJ2-1; clone size: NA; D gene: NA; V gene: TRBV21-1
CDR3 DNA: TGCGCCAGCAGCCAAACTAGCGGGGGATACAATGAGCAGTTCTTC; CDR3 protein: CASSQTSGGYNEQFF; J gene: TRBJ2-1; clone size: NA; D gene: TRBD2; V gene: TRBV5-1
CDR3 DNA: TGTGCCAGCACGGTGGGCAGGGGAAGGGCCTACGAGCAGTACTTC; CDR3 protein: CASTVGRGRAYEQYF; J gene: TRBJ2-7; clone size: NA; D gene: NA; V gene: TRBV7-2
CDR3 DNA: TGTGCCAGCAGTCTGTCCTTCAGGGGGCTGGGCAATCAGCCCCAGCATTTT; CDR3 protein: CASSLSFRGLGNQPQHF; J gene: TRBJ1-5; clone size: NA; D gene: TRBD1; V gene: TRBV28
CDR3 DNA: TGTGCCAGCAGCCCAACAGGGGCCGGGGCCAACGTCCTGACTTTC; CDR3 protein: CASSPTGAGANVLTF; J gene: TRBJ2-6; clone size: NA; D gene: TRBD1; V gene: TRBV7-2
CDR3 DNA: TGTGCCATCAGTGAGCTCAAGCTTGCTAACTATGGCTACACCTTC; CDR3 protein: CAISELKLANYGYTF; J gene: TRBJ1-2; clone size: NA; D gene: NA; V gene: TRBV10-3
CDR3 DNA: TGTGCCAGCAGTGCTACGACAGGGGGCTTTACGAACACCGGGGAGCTGTTTTTT; CDR3 protein: CASSATTGGFTNTGELFF; J gene: TRBJ2-2; clone size: NA; D gene: TRBD1; V gene: TRBV6-1
CDR3 DNA: TGCGCCAGCAGTGATCCGGGACTAGCGGCCCCGAGGTACGAGCAGTACTTC; CDR3 protein: CASSDPGLAAPRYEQYF; J gene: TRBJ2-7; clone size: NA; D gene: TRBD2; V gene: TRBV10-2
CDR3 DNA: TGTGCCAGCAGTTACGGCCAGGGGAGGGGACAGCCCCAGCATTTT; CDR3 protein: CASSYGQGRGQPQHF; J gene: TRBJ1-5; clone size: few; D gene: NA; V gene: TRBV6-5
CDR3 DNA: TGTGCCAGCAGCTTAAATGGCAACCAAGAGACCCAGTACTTC; CDR3 protein: CASSLNGNQETQYF; J gene: TRBJ2-5; clone size: NA; D gene: NA; V gene: TRBV7-3
CDR3 DNA: TGTGCCAGCAGCCCTCAGAAGCAGAATGAAAAACTGTTTTTT; CDR3 protein: CASSPQKQNEKLFF; J gene: TRBJ1-4; clone size: once; D gene: NA; V gene: TRBV21-1
CDR3 DNA: TGTGCCAGCAGTTTTGGAGCCGGGACAGGGAACTATGGCTACACCTTC; CDR3 protein: CASSFGAGTGNYGYTF; J gene: TRBJ1-2; clone size: NA; D gene: TRBD1; V gene: TRBV5-4
CDR3 DNA: TGTGCCAGTAGCCTTGAGGGGGGCAGTCCCTACGAGCAGTACTTC; CDR3 protein: CASSLEGGSPYEQYF; J gene: TRBJ2-7; clone size: NA; D gene: NA; V gene: TRBV19
CDR3 DNA: TGCGCCAGCAGCTTGGCAGGCCTCACCTACGAGCAGTACTTC; CDR3 protein: CASSLAGLTYEQYF; J gene: TRBJ2-7; clone size: NA; D gene: NA; V gene: TRBV5-1
CDR3 DNA: TGTGCCAGCAGCTTAATCCAGGAGAACACTGAAGCTTTCTTT; CDR3 protein: CASSLIQENTEAFF; J gene: TRBJ1-1; clone size: NA; D gene: NA; V gene: TRBV11-3
CDR3 DNA: TGCGCCAGCAGCTTGGGTCGGACAGGTATCACTGAAGCTTTCTTT; CDR3 protein: CASSLGRTGITEAFF; J gene: TRBJ1-1; clone size: once; D gene: TRBD1; V gene: TRBV5-1
CDR3 DNA: TGTGCCAGCAGCTTAGTTAGCGATGGAAAACTGTTTTTT; CDR3 protein: CASSLVSDGKLFF; J gene: TRBJ1-4; clone size: once; D gene: NA; V gene: TRBV7-9
CDR3 DNA: TGTGCCTGGCGTTCAGGGGTTAACACCGGGGAGCTGTTTTTT; CDR3 protein: CAWRSGVNTGELFF; J gene: TRBJ2-2; clone size: NA; D gene: NA; V gene: TRBV30
CDR3 DNA: TGCGCCAGCAGCTTGTTGGGACAGGGCTACGAGCAGTACTTC; CDR3 protein: CASSLLGQGYEQYF; J gene: TRBJ2-7; clone size: NA; D gene: TRBD1; V gene: TRBV5-1
CDR3 DNA: TGCGCCAGCAGCTTGGTTGGGACTAGCGGGATCACCTACGAGCAGTACTTC; CDR3 protein: CASSLVGTSGITYEQYF; J gene: TRBJ2-7; clone size: NA; D gene: TRBD2; V gene: TRBV5-1
CDR3 DNA: TGCGCCAGTTCACAGCGGGCGATGGGCGAGCAGTACTTC; CDR3 protein: CASSQRAMGEQYF; J gene: TRBJ2-7; clone size: NA; D gene: NA; V gene: TRBV10-1